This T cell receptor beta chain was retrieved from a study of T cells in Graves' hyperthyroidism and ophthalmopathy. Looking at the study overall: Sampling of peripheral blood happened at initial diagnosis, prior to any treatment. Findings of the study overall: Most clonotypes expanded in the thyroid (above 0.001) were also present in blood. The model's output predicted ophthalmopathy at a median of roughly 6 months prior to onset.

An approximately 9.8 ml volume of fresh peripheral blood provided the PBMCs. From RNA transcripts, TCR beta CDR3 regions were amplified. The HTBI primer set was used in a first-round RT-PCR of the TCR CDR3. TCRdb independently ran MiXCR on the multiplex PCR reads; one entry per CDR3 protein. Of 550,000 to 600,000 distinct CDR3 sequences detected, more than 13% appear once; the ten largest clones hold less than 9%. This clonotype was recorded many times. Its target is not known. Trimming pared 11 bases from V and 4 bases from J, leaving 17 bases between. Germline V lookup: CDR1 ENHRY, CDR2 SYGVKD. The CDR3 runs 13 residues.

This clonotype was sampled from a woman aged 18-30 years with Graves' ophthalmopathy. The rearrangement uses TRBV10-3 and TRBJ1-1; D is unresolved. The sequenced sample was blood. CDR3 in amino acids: CAVVQPPRTEAFF. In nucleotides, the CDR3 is TGTGCCGTAGTACAGCCTCCGCGCACTGAAGCTTTCTTT.